A selection of T cell receptor beta chains follows, all from one sample in a study of cytomegalovirus exposure and HLA in healthy donors. Here immunoSEQ multiplex PCR was the method, and the copy in TCRdb shows in-frame clones only, minus some. The sample has roughly 150,000 clones; 80% to 90% are singletons. Sample: PBMCs. The receptors shown here come from a woman aged 18-29 years in good health and CMV-seronegative. Both conserved end residues are part of each CDR3. The order of the fields is clone size, D gene, J gene, V gene, CDR3 DNA, CDR3 protein. D genes are given only for firm matches. Rows give clone size only sometimes, using once, few, many, or a class for an expanded clone.

- TRBD1 TRBJ2-7 TRBV11-2 TGTGCCAGCAGCTCCAGACAGGGCCTGTCCTACGAGCAGTACTTC CASSSRQGLSYEQYF
- - TRBJ2-5 TRBV15 TGTGCCACCAGCATCAGGGAGACCCAGTACTTC CATSIRETQYF
- TRBD1 TRBJ1-5 TRBV19 TGTGCCAGTAAGGTACATAGGACAGGGACCGGGGGAAATCAGCCCCAGCATTTT CASKVHRTGTGGNQPQHF
- - TRBJ2-7 TRBV9 TGTGCCAGCAGCTCTGCGAGCAACGAGCAGTACTTC CASSSASNEQYF
- TRBD2 TRBJ2-5 TRBV20-1 TGCAGTGCGGACGGGGGGGGTCAGTACTTC CSADGGGQYF
- - TRBJ2-1 TRBV2 TGTGCCAGACGGGACCCCAGGGGTGAGCAGTTCTTC CARRDPRGEQFF
- - TRBJ1-5 TRBV19 TGTGCCAGTAGTCCAATGGGACACGATCAGCCCCAGCATTTT CASSPMGHDQPQHF
- - TRBJ2-3 TRBV5-4 TGTGCCAGCAGCTTGACTAGCACTAGATCCACAGATACGCAGTATTTT CASSLTSTRSTDTQYF
- - TRBJ2-7 TRBV7-9 TGTGCCAGCAGCCCAACCGCGGGAATCTCCTACGAGCAGTACTTC CASSPTAGISYEQYF
- TRBD1 TRBJ2-5 TRBV19 TGTGCCAGTAGTCCCTTACAGGGGGCATGGGAGACCCAGTACTTC CASSPLQGAWETQYF
- TRBD1 TRBJ2-1 TRBV4-1 TGCGCCAGCAGTCCGACAGGGGGCGGGAATGAGCAGTTCTTC CASSPTGGGNEQFF
- TRBD2 TRBJ2-7 TRBV5-1 TGCGCCAGCAGCTTGGAGCCGTCCGGGACTAGCCCCATCGAGCAGTACTTC CASSLEPSGTSPIEQYF
- TRBD1 TRBJ1-4 TRBV27 TGTGCCAGCAGTTCACACAGGGGGCGCCGTGAAAAACTGTTTTTT CASSSHRGRREKLFF
- TRBD2 TRBJ2-7 TRBV10-3 TGTGCCATGGGGAGCGGGAGGGCCTTGGGCGAGCAGTACTTC CAMGSGRALGEQYF
- TRBD1 TRBJ2-5 TRBV7-3 TGTGCCAGCAGTCGGACAGGGTCCTTGGGGGAGACCCAGTACTTC CASSRTGSLGETQYF
- TRBD2 TRBJ2-7 TRBV11-2 TGTGCCAGCAGCTTAGATGGACTAGCGGGACTCTCCTACGAGCAGTACTTC CASSLDGLAGLSYEQYF
- TRBD1 TRBJ1-2 TRBV7-9 TGTGCCAGCAGCTTAGCCGGGACAGGAAACTATGGCTACACCTTC CASSLAGTGNYGYTF
few TRBD1 TRBJ1-3 TRBV18 TGTGCCAGCTCACCGACTTCTACAGGGGGCACTGGAAACACCATATATTTT CASSPTSTGGTGNTIYF
- - TRBJ2-3 TRBV5-1 TGCGCCAGCAGCTTTCTAGAGGCAGATACGCAGTATTTT CASSFLEADTQYF
- - TRBJ1-1 TRBV4-1 TGCGCCAGCAGCCAACCGTACAGGGTTACTGAAGCTTTCTTT CASSQPYRVTEAFF
few TRBD2 TRBJ2-1 TRBV28 TGTGCCAGCAGTCCCCCCCGGGGCGGGGGATACAATGAGCAGTTCTTC CASSPPRGGGYNEQFF
- - TRBJ1-4 TRBV6-1 TGTGCCAGCAGTGACCTATGGGGAGGAAAACTGTTTTTT CASSDLWGGKLFF
few - TRBJ1-2 TRBV28 TGTGCCAGCAGTTGGGGGGACCGGGGTGGCTACACCTTC CASSWGDRGGYTF
- TRBD2 TRBJ2-1 TRBV2 TGTGCCAGCAGTGTCCGGACTAGCGGGAGCGGTGAGCAGTTCTTC CASSVRTSGSGEQFF
- - TRBJ2-7 TRBV7-2 TGTGCCAGCAGCTTATACGGGGCCTACGAGCAGTACTTC CASSLYGAYEQYF
- - TRBJ2-3 TRBV18 TGTGCCAGCTCACCAACGGCAGGGGCTTTCACAGATACGCAGTATTTT CASSPTAGAFTDTQYF
- TRBD2 TRBJ2-3 TRBV29-1 TGCAGCGCCCCGACTAGCGGAAGCACAGATACGCAGTATTTT CSAPTSGSTDTQYF
- - TRBJ2-1 TRBV14 TGTGCCAGCAGCCGGACAGATTACAATGAGCAGTTCTTC CASSRTDYNEQFF